These 3 T cell receptor beta chains were all obtained from the same sample, sequenced in a study of blood T cell repertoires in COVID-19. Profiling relied on immunoSEQ multiplex PCR, and the TCRdb table lists in-frame clones only, not all of them. The sample lists hundreds of thousands of clones; approximately 85% were seen once. The sample consisted of peripheral blood. These receptors originate from a man in his fifties or sixties with active or convalescent COVID-19.

The chain combines TRBV5-4 with TRBJ2-5; 8 nucleotides align to TRBD2. There are 13 residues in the CDR3. Germline lookup yields CDR1 SGHNT and CDR2 YYREEE (reference sequence). The V and J ends lost 2 bases and 5 bases, in that order; junction bases with no gene match: 2. This CDR3 is CASSFPSGETQYF. CDR3 bases: TGTGCCAGCAGCTTCCCTAGCGGGGAGACCCAGTACTTC.

The chain uses TRBV6-5 and TRBJ1-2, with 7 nucleotides matching TRBD1. From germline, CDR1 is MNHEY and CDR2 SVGAGI. The V and J ends lost 4 bases and 7 bases, in that order; junction bases with no gene match: 6. The CDR3 spans 13 residues. CDR3 bases: TGTGCCAGCAGTTGGGAGACAGGGCCTGGCTACACCTTC. Translating it yields CASSWETGPGYTF.

This CDR3 reads CASSDRGTRPGEKLFF. In DNA form, the CDR3 reads TGCGCCAGCAGTGACAGGGGGACAAGGCCCGGGGAAAAACTGTTTTTT. The chain couples TRBV10-2 to TRBJ1-4; TRBD1 matches 7 bases. V dropped 3 bases and J dropped 8; count of bases not matched to a gene: 12. The CDR3 has 16 residues. The germline CDR1 and CDR2 sequences are WSHSY and SAAADI.